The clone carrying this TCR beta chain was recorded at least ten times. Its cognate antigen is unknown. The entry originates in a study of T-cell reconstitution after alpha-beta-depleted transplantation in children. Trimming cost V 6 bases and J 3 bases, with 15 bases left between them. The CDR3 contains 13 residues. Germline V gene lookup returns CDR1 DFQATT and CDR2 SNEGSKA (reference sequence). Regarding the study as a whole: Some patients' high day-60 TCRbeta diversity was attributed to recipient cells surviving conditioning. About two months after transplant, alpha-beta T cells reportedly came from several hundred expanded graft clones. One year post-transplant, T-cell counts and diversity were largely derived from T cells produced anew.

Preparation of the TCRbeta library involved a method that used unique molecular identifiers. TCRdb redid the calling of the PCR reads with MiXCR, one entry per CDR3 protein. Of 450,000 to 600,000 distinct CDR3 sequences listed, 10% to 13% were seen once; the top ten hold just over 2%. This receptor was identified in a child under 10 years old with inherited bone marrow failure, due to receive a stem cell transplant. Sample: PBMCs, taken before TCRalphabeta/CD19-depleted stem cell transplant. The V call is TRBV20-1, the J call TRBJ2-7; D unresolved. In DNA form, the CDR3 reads TGCAGTGCCAGAACCGCCGGAAACTACGAGCAGTACTTC. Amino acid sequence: CSARTAGNYEQYF.